The 21 T cell receptor beta chains given below trace back to one sample, sequenced in a study of OX40 agonist ivuxolimab in advanced cancers. Using immunoSEQ multiplex PCR, the repertoire was profiled, and TCRdb retains in-frame clones only, with some absent. The table lists tens of thousands of clones, approximately 78% of them singletons. Material: CD4+ or CD8+ T cells sorted from blood, obtained in a trial of the OX40 agonist ivuxolimab. These receptors were obtained from an adult with an advanced solid tumor such as melanoma, head and neck, liver or kidney cancer.

This CDR3 reads CASSSGVANTEAFF. The CDR3 region has the DNA TGTGCCAGCAGTTCAGGGGTCGCGAACACTGAAGCTTTCTTT. This chain connects TRBV11-3 to TRBJ1-1; maybe TRBD1 (6 bases). The germline V and J ends were trimmed by 6 bases and 1 base, with 12 bases remaining between them. The CDR3 is made up of 14 amino acids. Germline-derived CDR1 and CDR2 are SGHNT and YENEEA.

The chain has TRBV6-1 and TRBJ1-2; the match to TRBD1 covers 8 bases. V trimming: 2 bases; J trimming: 2 bases; junction bases outside the gene matches: 4. Germline CDR1 is MNHNS and CDR2 is SASEGT. The CDR3 has 15 residues. The CDR3 loop is CASSERQGYNYGYTF. CDR3 bases: TGTGCCAGCAGTGAAAGACAGGGGTACAACTATGGCTACACCTTC.

The rearrangement uses TRBV5-4 and TRBJ1-1; D uncertain. Trimming left V 1 base short and J 7 bases short, with 14 bases between. The V gene's germline CDR1 is SGHNT and CDR2 YYREEE (reference sequence). CDR3 length: 14 amino acids. The CDR3 DNA reads as TGTGCCAGCAGCTTGCAGCTGGGTTCAAATGAAGCTTTCTTT. This codes for CASSLQLGSNEAFF.

The rearrangement links TRBV19 to TRBJ2-6, with 13 bases matching TRBD2. With 10 bases clipped from V and 4 bases from J, the junction kept 13 bases outside the gene matches. The CDR3 loop spans 18 amino acids. Germline V gene sequence: CDR1 LNHDA, CDR2 SQIVND (reference sequence). The DNA for the CDR3 is TGTGCCACTTTGCCCCAAGGACTAGCGGGAGTGGGGGCCAACGTCCTGACTTTC. This encodes CATLPQGLAGVGANVLTF.

This chain links TRBV4-3 with TRBJ1-4, with D possibly matching TRBD1 (5 bases). The CDR3 contains 16 residues. CDR1 and CDR2 (germline): LGHNA, YSLEER. The V gene lost 1 base and the J gene lost 8 bases, with 17 bases spanning the gap. CDR3 protein: CASSQGAQPGSEKLFF. The CDR3 bases are TGCGCCAGCAGCCAAGGAGCTCAACCAGGGTCGGAAAAACTGTTTTTT.

The CDR3 here is CASSPTSGNSYEQYV. CDR3 in DNA: TGTGCCAGCAGTCCGACTAGCGGCAACTCCTACGAGCAGTACGTC. V usage is TRBV27 and J usage is TRBJ2-7, with 9 bases that match TRBD2. The J segment lost 0 bases and the V segment lost 5 bases, leaving 5 bases of the junction unmatched. Germline V lookup: CDR1 MNHEY, CDR2 SMNVEV (reference sequence). The CDR3 is 15 amino acids.

This clone was seen a handful of times. The chain uses TRBV19 and TRBJ1-1, with 7 nucleotides matching TRBD1. From germline, CDR1 is LNHDA and CDR2 SQIVND (reference sequence). The CDR3 consists of 13 residues. The junction had 12 bases not matched to a gene; V was cut back by 8 bases and J by 9 bases. This CDR3 is CASETRDSPKAFF. The CDR3 DNA sequence: TGTGCCAGTGAGACCCGGGACAGTCCCAAAGCTTTCTTT.

V is TRBV9 and J is TRBJ2-5; D is perhaps TRBD2 (6 bases). The germline gives CDR1 SGDLS, CDR2 YYNGEE. The CDR3 covers 12 residues. V gave up 4 bases and J gave up 5 bases, with 9 bases separating them. The CDR3 nucleotides read TGTGCCAGCAGCCCCGCGGGGGAGACCCAGTACTTC. Protein sequence: CASSPAGETQYF.

CDR3 amino acids: CASSLMGGAGEQYF. DNA for the CDR3: TGTGCCAGCAGCTTAATGGGCGGGGCGGGCGAGCAGTACTTC. The J gene is TRBJ2-7, the V gene TRBV7-3, with D possibly matching TRBD2 (6 bases). This CDR3 contains 14 residues. Germline V gives CDR1 SGHTA, CDR2 FQGTGA. V lost 1 base and J lost 6, with 13 bases in between.

J is TRBJ2-2 and V is TRBV5-4; perhaps TRBD1 as D (5 bases). Deletions cut 0 bases from V and 6 bases from J, with 9 bases between. The CDR3 runs to 14 residues. CDR1 and CDR2 from the germline V gene are SGHNT and YYREEE (reference sequence). Here the CDR3 reads CASSLAGIAGELFF. CDR3 sequence (DNA): TGTGCCAGCAGCTTGGCAGGGATCGCCGGGGAGCTGTTTTTT. Full variable domain (outside the CDR3, taken from reference TRBV5-4 and TRBJ2-2): ETGVTQSPTHLIKTRGQQVTLRCSSQSGHNTVSWYQQALGQGPQFIFQYYREEENGRGNFPPRFSGLQFPNYSSELNVNALELDDSALYLCASSLAGIAGELFFGEGSRLTVL.

The V gene is TRBV5-1, the J gene TRBJ1-2; no reliable D call. The ends were cut back, 5 bases at V and 8 bases at J, with 22 bases in the middle. Germline V gives CDR1 SGHRS, CDR2 YFSETQ. The CDR3 runs to 15 residues. CDR3 protein: CASREASSPWTGYTF. The DNA of the CDR3 is TGCGCCAGCAGGGAAGCCTCCAGTCCGTGGACGGGCTACACCTTC.

The CDR3 region is CASSTSLTDYEQYV. CDR3 coding DNA: TGTGCCAGTAGTACAAGCCTCACAGACTACGAGCAGTACGTC. The chain links TRBV19 to TRBJ2-7; D gene ambiguous. This CDR3 is built from 14 residues. Germline V CDR1 and CDR2: LNHDA, SQIVND (reference sequence). V gave up 4 bases and J gave up 3 bases, with 13 bases separating them.

This clone was found a few times. The rearrangement joins TRBV5-4 to TRBJ1-2; 8 nucleotides match TRBD1. CDR3 size: 15 residues. V shed 3 bases and J 3 bases; nucleotides not matched to a gene: 7. Germline V gene sequence: CDR1 SGHNT, CDR2 YYREEE (reference sequence). Written as DNA, the CDR3 is TGTGCCAGCAGCTCCCGGACAGGGTTTCACTATGGCTACACCTTC. Its translation: CASSSRTGFHYGYTF.

This clone was detected once. The chain is built from TRBV4-3 and TRBJ1-2; 12 nucleotides align to TRBD1. J gave up 4 bases and V 3 bases, and 3 bases lay outside the gene matches. The CDR3 is 15 residues long. Germline CDR1 reads LGHNA; CDR2 reads YSLEER. The CDR3 loop is CASSHGTGGSYGYTF. CDR3 in DNA: TGCGCCAGCAGCCACGGGACAGGGGGCAGCTATGGCTACACCTTC.

This rearrangement joins TRBV9 to TRBJ2-6, with a weak D call TRBD1 (6 bases). The CDR3 covers 18 residues. V dropped 0 bases and J dropped 0 bases, with 13 bases sitting between them. CDR1 SGDLS and CDR2 YYNGEE come from the germline V gene. Here the CDR3 DNA reads TGTGCCAGCAGCGTAGAGAACAGGGAGAGCTCTGGGGCCAACGTCCTGACTTTC. This codes for CASSVENRESSGANVLTF.

This chain links TRBV10-3 with TRBJ1-1, with 9 positions matching TRBD1. The V and J ends lost 0 bases and 9 bases, in that order; junction bases with no gene match: 5. This CDR3 is 14 amino acids long. Germline V gene sequence: CDR1 ENHRY, CDR2 SYGVKD. The CDR3 loop reads CAISESTGGSQAFF. The CDR3 nucleotides read TGTGCCATCAGTGAGTCGACAGGGGGTTCCCAAGCTTTCTTT.

This sequence joins TRBV5-6 and TRBJ2-5; 7 bases line up with TRBD1. V was pared by 1 base and J by 4 bases, with 1 base of the junction left unmatched. Germline loops: CDR1 SGHDT, CDR2 YYEEEE. This CDR3 has 13 amino acids. CDR3 sequence: CASSLTGAETQYF. As DNA, the CDR3 is TGTGCCAGCAGCTTGACAGGGGCAGAGACCCAGTACTTC.

The V gene is TRBV5-1, the J gene TRBJ1-2, with a tentative D call TRBD1 (5 bases). With 4 bases removed from V and 4 bases from J, the gap between germline ends came to 17 bases. CDR1 and CDR2 from the germline V gene are SGHRS and YFSETQ. The CDR3 extends over 15 amino acids. In DNA, the CDR3 is TGCGCCAGCAGCCCCTCCGGGACGTTGTTCTATGGCTACACCTTC. Protein product: CASSPSGTLFYGYTF.

The V call is TRBV18, the J call TRBJ2-3, with D maybe TRBD1 (6 bases). This CDR3 region has 15 residues. Trimming shortened V by 6 bases and J by 2 bases, and 15 bases separated the two germline ends. CDR1 KGHSH and CDR2 LQKENI come from the germline V gene. The CDR3 DNA sequence: TGTGCCAGCTCGTGGGTACAGGGTTCCACAGATACGCAGTATTTT. It translates to CASSWVQGSTDTQYF.

This chain links TRBV18 with TRBJ1-1; perhaps TRBD1 as D (6 bases). This CDR3 spans 15 amino acids. Germline CDR1 reads KGHSH; CDR2 reads LQKENI. With 6 bases removed from V and 3 bases from J, the gap between germline ends came to 17 bases. DNA of the CDR3: TGTGCCAGCTCGCTACTACAGGGTGTCGACACTGAAGCTTTCTTT. Translated: CASSLLQGVDTEAFF.

The V and J genes are TRBV11-1 and TRBJ1-1; 9 positions agree with TRBD1. Germline values: CDR1 SGHAT, CDR2 FQDESV (reference sequence). This CDR3 spans 16 amino acids. V dropped 4 bases and J dropped 4; count of bases not matched to a gene: 10. DNA of the CDR3: TGTGCCAGCAGCTGGGACAGGGAGGGAGGGGGCACTGAAGCTTTCTTT. This gives the protein CASSWDREGGGTEAFF.